This T cell receptor beta chain was observed in a study of vaccination effects on CD4 cells after COVID-19. The trim removed 5 bases at V and 4 bases at J, leaving 9 bases unmatched. The CDR3 is 17 amino acids. The germline V gene has CDR1 LNHDA and CDR2 SQIVND (reference sequence). This clone was observed a single time. As yet, its antigen is unknown. Under the ViraFEST assay, PBMC were stimulated with viral peptide pools so that antigen-specific CD4+ T cells expanded. Sequencing was performed afterwards. Culturing for about 9 days preceded CD4+ T cell isolation. Produced via immunoSEQ multiplex PCR; TCRdb's table is partial and in-frame only. The profile shows tens of thousands of clones, 65% to 90% of them singletons.

This clonotype was sampled from a human donor who received a COVID-19 vaccine. The chain couples TRBV19 to TRBJ2-1, with 12 positions matching TRBD2. The source was CD4+ T cells from PBMCs cultured with HCoV-229E spike peptides, collected before COVID-19 vaccination. CDR3 residues: CASSSPSLAGGYNEQFF. CDR3 DNA sequence: TGTGCCAGTAGTTCCCCTTCACTAGCGGGGGGATACAATGAGCAGTTCTTC.